This entry is about one T cell receptor (beta chain). The target antigen is unknown. These data belong to a study of shared clonotypes between healthy human individuals. Study information: For every donor, three CD4 naive, three CD4 memory, two CD8 naive and one CD8 memory plates were used. Points from the study as a whole: Sequencing depth was expected to influence donor clonotype sharing. Shared clonotypes: 4.5% to 6.5% naive CD4, about 4% naive CD8, roughly 2.2% memory CD4, more than 0.3% memory CD8.

The CDR3 totals 15 residues. The trim removed 3 bases at V and 5 bases at J, leaving 8 bases unmatched. Germline assignment: CDR1 SGDLS and CDR2 YYNGEE. Authors' data handling: Filtering was not the same, since immunoSEQ gave junction-only sequences without quality scores. Here immunoSEQ multiplex PCR was the method, and the copy in TCRdb shows in-frame clones only, minus some. The D gene and trimming were derived from the DNA, and the V and J assignments and clone size from that table. The profile covers 2 million to 2.5 million clones, with over 85% appearing a single time and 0.39% taken by the ten largest.

The source material was naive CD4+ T cells from PBMCs. As for subset: CD45RA+ positively selected. The chain uses TRBV9 and TRBJ2-5, with 9 bases identical to TRBD1. The origin of this receptor is a man between 18 and 35 years old in good health. Some clones in this sample may be carry-over from other donors' samples. CDR3 nucleotides: TGTGCCAGCAGCGGGACAGGGGTTTTATTGGAGACCCAGTACTTC. The encoded protein is CASSGTGVLLETQYF.